These T cell receptor beta chains were read from a single sample in a study of response to subunit inactivated influenza vaccine. Using its own MiXCR run on the RT-PCR reads, TCRdb lists one record per CDR3 protein. This table holds hundreds of thousands of distinct CDR3 sequences, 15% to 18% found once. The sample here was PBMCs from blood, taken roughly 13 days after vaccination. These TCRs come from a man aged 50-59 years who received an inactivated influenza vaccine. Each CDR3 is given with its conserved first and last residue. D genes are given only for firm matches. Not every row has a clone size; where given, it reads once, few, many or a size class.

J gene	V gene	D gene	clone size	CDR3 protein	CDR3 DNA
TRBJ2-2	TRBV5-1	NA	NA	CASSLSGSRDTGELFF	TGCGCCAGCAGCTTGAGCGGTTCCCGGGACACCGGGGAGCTGTTTTTT
TRBJ2-2	TRBV5-6	NA	NA	CASSLEWQQYTGELFF	TGTGCCAGCAGCTTGGAATGGCAGCAATACACCGGGGAGCTGTTTTTT
TRBJ1-2	TRBV12-3/TRBV12-4	TRBD1	NA	CASSPLQGFGGGYTF	TGTGCCAGCAGTCCTCTACAGGGGTTTGGTGGTGGCTACACCTTC
TRBJ2-5	TRBV6-1	NA	NA	CASSVYGGQETQYF	TGTGCCAGCAGTGTATACGGGGGTCAAGAGACCCAGTACTTC
TRBJ2-3	TRBV5-4	TRBD2	NA	CASSLAFFPSGGPTDTQYF	TGTGCCAGCAGCTTGGCCTTTTTTCCTAGCGGGGGACCCACAGATACGCAGTATTTT
TRBJ2-5	TRBV28	NA	few	CASSPETLQETQYF	TGTGCCAGCAGTCCGGAAACCCTCCAAGAGACCCAGTACTTC
TRBJ2-7	TRBV20-1	NA	few	CSARGQGLPHEQYF	TGCAGTGCTAGAGGGCAGGGGCTCCCTCACGAGCAGTACTTC
TRBJ2-1	TRBV28	NA	NA	CASSFSTAEQFF	TGTGCCAGCAGTTTCTCTACGGCTGAGCAGTTCTTC
TRBJ2-3	TRBV7-2	TRBD2	few	CASTPAGPDTQYF	TGTGCCAGCACCCCAGCGGGGCCAGATACGCAGTATTTT
TRBJ2-5	TRBV5-1	NA	many	CASSLATGIQETQYF	TGCGCCAGCAGCTTGGCCACCGGTATCCAAGAGACCCAGTACTTC
TRBJ2-5	TRBV6-2/TRBV6-3	NA	NA	CASSYSIYSDQETQYF	TGTGCCAGCAGTTACTCCATCTATAGCGACCAAGAGACCCAGTACTTC
TRBJ2-5	TRBV29-1	TRBD2	many	CSVEDGLAGRPQYF	TGCAGCGTTGAGGACGGACTAGCGGGAAGGCCCCAGTACTTC
TRBJ1-5	TRBV20-1	NA	NA	CSASFGVLNQPQHF	TGCAGTGCTAGTTTTGGGGTTCTCAATCAGCCCCAGCATTTT
TRBJ2-1	TRBV6-2/TRBV6-3	TRBD2	few	CASMGAGGVEQFF	TGTGCCAGCATGGGGGCGGGAGGAGTTGAGCAGTTCTTC
TRBJ2-5	TRBV18	NA	NA	CASSPPVPGETQYF	TGTGCCAGCTCACCACCGGTCCCAGGAGAGACCCAGTACTTC
TRBJ1-3	TRBV27	NA	NA	CASSFQAGAGNTIYF	TGTGCCAGCAGTTTTCAGGCAGGGGCTGGAAACACCATATATTTT
TRBJ1-3	TRBV7-2	NA	NA	CASSFSQPNSGNTIYF	TGTGCCAGCAGCTTTTCGCAGCCAAACTCTGGAAACACCATATATTTT
TRBJ2-3	TRBV20-1	TRBD2	NA	CSAVAGVYDTQYF	TGCAGTGCTGTAGCGGGAGTTTACGATACGCAGTATTTT
TRBJ2-5	TRBV11-1	NA	few	CASSLAQLKTETQYF	TGTGCCAGCAGCTTAGCTCAGCTGAAGACAGAGACCCAGTACTTC
TRBJ2-1	TRBV6-5	NA	NA	CASSYSGVLGLGSYNEQFF	TGTGCCAGCAGTTACTCAGGGGTTCTGGGACTTGGCTCCTACAATGAGCAGTTCTTC
TRBJ1-1	TRBV18	NA	many	CASSPMVNTEAFF	TGTGCCAGCTCACCGATGGTGAACACTGAAGCTTTCTTT
TRBJ2-7	TRBV5-1	NA	few	CASSLVYGPYEQYF	TGCGCCAGCAGCTTGGTCTACGGACCCTACGAGCAGTACTTC
TRBJ2-4	TRBV6-2/TRBV6-3	TRBD2	few	CASRNPSTSGTNIQYF	TGTGCCAGCAGAAACCCCTCCACTAGCGGGACAAACATTCAGTACTTC
TRBJ2-1	TRBV7-9	NA	NA	CASSLITTNEQFF	TGTGCCAGCAGCTTAATCACTACCAATGAGCAGTTCTTC
TRBJ2-7	TRBV5-6	NA	few	CASSRRWEAYEQYF	TGTGCCAGCAGCAGGAGGTGGGAAGCCTACGAGCAGTACTTC
TRBJ2-7	TRBV5-1	TRBD1	NA	CASSLGQGIYYEQYF	TGCGCCAGCAGCTTGGGACAGGGAATCTATTACGAGCAGTACTTC
TRBJ1-3	TRBV5-1	NA	NA	CASSVGHSGAGNTIYF	TGCGCCAGCAGCGTGGGACACTCGGGAGCCGGAAACACCATATATTTT
TRBJ1-2	TRBV2	NA	NA	CASSGLGADGGYTF	TGTGCCAGCAGTGGTCTGGGGGCTGATGGCGGCTACACCTTC
TRBJ2-1	TRBV11-2	NA	few	CASSLDRDGVEQFF	TGTGCCAGCAGCTTAGATCGCGACGGAGTTGAGCAGTTCTTC
TRBJ1-2	TRBV7-9	NA	few	CASSLSRGDLLGGYTF	TGTGCCAGCAGCTTATCCCGAGGGGATCTTTTGGGTGGCTACACCTTC
TRBJ2-7	TRBV5-6	NA	few	CASSLDVYEQYF	TGTGCCAGCAGCTTGGACGTATACGAGCAGTACTTC
TRBJ2-5	TRBV28	TRBD2	NA	CATPPLTGGSGMGKTQYF	TGTGCCACCCCACCCCTCACAGGCGGTAGCGGGATGGGGAAGACCCAGTACTTC
TRBJ2-3	TRBV28	NA	NA	CASTGADTQYF	TGTGCCAGCACAGGGGCAGATACGCAGTATTTT
TRBJ2-3	TRBV20-1	NA	NA	CSATLRTDPWLTDTQYF	TGCAGTGCAACCCTAAGGACGGACCCTTGGCTAACAGATACGCAGTATTTT
TRBJ2-7	TRBV25-1	TRBD2	NA	CASSDWAGGLHEQYF	TGTGCCAGCAGTGATTGGGCGGGGGGGCTACACGAGCAGTACTTC
TRBJ1-1	TRBV12-3/TRBV12-4	NA	few	CASSKPSGLRNTEAFF	TGTGCCAGCAGTAAACCCTCGGGGCTGAGGAACACTGAAGCTTTCTTT
TRBJ2-1	TRBV6-1	TRBD2	few	CASGETGLAGGPDNEQFF	TGTGCCAGCGGGGAAACGGGACTAGCGGGGGGGCCGGACAATGAGCAGTTCTTC
TRBJ2-1	TRBV4-1	NA	few	CASSQVRAGKDNEQFF	TGCGCCAGCAGCCAAGTCCGGGCCGGTAAGGACAATGAGCAGTTCTTC
TRBJ1-4	TRBV12-3/TRBV12-4	NA	NA	CATRAGGEEKLFF	TGTGCCACCAGGGCTGGGGGCGAGGAAAAACTGTTTTTT
TRBJ1-5	TRBV4-3	NA	few	CASSQDLAPLGPQHF	TGCGCCAGCAGCCAAGATCTAGCCCCCCTGGGGCCCCAGCATTTT
TRBJ1-2	TRBV6-1	NA	few	CATLRDIGSYGYTF	TGTGCCACCCTAAGGGATATCGGTAGCTATGGCTACACCTTC
TRBJ2-1	TRBV28	NA	NA	CASSPEGRDRVEQFF	TGTGCCAGCAGCCCCGAGGGGCGGGATAGGGTTGAGCAGTTCTTC
TRBJ1-2	TRBV11-2	NA	few	CASSITGGQGYTF	TGTGCCAGCAGCATAACGGGAGGTCAAGGCTACACCTTC
TRBJ2-1	TRBV4-3	NA	NA	CASSQRVSDEQFF	TGCGCCAGCAGCCAAAGGGTTAGCGATGAGCAGTTCTTC